This T cell receptor beta chain stems from a study of blood T cells in healthy people across ages (dated by TCRdb to about 2015). In the study overall: In model experiments, template switching captured roughly one uniquely barcoded TCR beta cDNA molecule for every two T cells. Using deep sequencing normalized with unique cDNA molecular identifiers, the study measured how TCR beta repertoire diversity changes with age. Donors were grouped into four age groups: young (average approximately 15 years), middle-aged (about 38), aged (about 60) and long-lived (approximately 82). To avoid experimental bias, donors of different ages were randomly spread across the sequencing lanes. For two donors (one aged 18 to 30 and one aged 80 or older), the study analyzed two additional independent replicas of 1 million unique cDNA reads from the same blood draw.

Library preparation used 5' RACE. Sequencing was performed on an Illumina HiSeq 2500. A second PCR of about 6 to 11 cycles was performed with a sample-barcoded 5' primer and a J-beta primer mix. Each TCR beta cDNA molecule received a unique molecular identifier from a template-switch 5' adaptor carrying 12 random nucleotides. At least 2.5 million CDR3-containing paired-end reads were obtained from each sample. First-strand cDNA was synthesized from all RNA with the Mint cDNA synthesis kit, primed by a TRBC-specific oligonucleotide. Following uracil-DNA glycosylase treatment, all cDNA underwent a first 18-cycle PCR with the universal primers M1SS and BC2_uni_R. Turning to the authors' computational methods: For normalization, 1 million high-quality reads, each with a distinct molecular identifier, were randomly selected from each sample. Reads with shared molecular identifiers were discarded instead of being binned into consensus sequences. MiTCR, set to a Q25 quality threshold and the strictest error-elimination algorithm, was used for CDR3 identification, clonotype clustering and error correction. A nonparametric unseen species model with Euler transformation was used to estimate a lower bound on total TCR beta diversity. Clones were called with MiXCR by TCRdb after fastp trimmed the public reads at Q25, and only in-frame beta chains were retained. Rows matching on CDR3 protein sequence are summarized as one entry with the most common DNA and genes. The V and J calls shown here were made by TCRdb, not taken from the authors' results. This sample is represented by 1,500,000 or so distinct CDR3 sequences; approximately 59% of them were singletons. The ten largest account for over 6.5% of the sample.

Notes on this clonotype: Its antigen remains undetermined. No clone much larger than this one lies a single base away; base qualities are absent.

The roughly 39 donors, aged roughly 6 to 100 years, were systemically healthy Caucasian individuals from Russia. About 9.6 milliliters of peripheral blood were collected from each donor into EDTA-treated Vacutainer tubes. Ficoll-Paque density-gradient centrifugation was used to isolate PBMCs, with at least 7 million per sample. Trizol reagent was used to extract total RNA from PBMCs, with at least 5 micrograms per sample. For every donor, an aliquot of PBMCs went through flow cytometry to measure the percentages of naive CD45RAhigh/CD27high T cells. General study outcomes and caveats: The long-lived group showed more naive CD4+ T cells, fewer expanded clones and increased TCR diversity than the aged group, suggesting age selection. Observed TCR beta diversity per million T cells fell roughly linearly with age, and a significant reduction was already apparent by age around 40. Estimates of total diversity based on one million sequenced T cells were considered lower bounds and underestimates. Bulk unsorted PBMC profiling prevented conclusive comparison of naive and antigen-experienced compartments. The CMV infection status of donors was not known, potentially confounding age-related changes in expanded clonotypes. There was a strong correlation between observed TCR beta diversity and the percentage of naive T cells measured by flow cytometry.

The sample consisted of blood. The receptor's source is a man between 18 and 35 years old in good health.

The DNA sequence follows: TGTGCCAGCAGCTCCATTACCGGGACTTATGCCTACGAGCAGTACTTC. Translated, this gives CASSSITGTYAYEQYF. This chain is built from TRBV11-2 and TRBJ2-4; the D gene is possibly TRBD2, with 6 bases matching. TRBJ2-7 explains the end of the DNA better; the J call may be wrong. The CDR3, from cysteine to phenylalanine, totals 16 residues. Of the read, only the CDR3 DNA is kept; its 48 bases are in frame from base 1. For CDR1 and CDR2, the germline V gene lists SGHAT and FQNNGV.